A single TCR beta chain is shown here with its context. What it recognizes is unknown. The record originates from a study of glioma-infiltrating T cells after dendritic cell vaccination. Study-level findings and limits: Longer survival after dendritic cell vaccination followed higher pretreatment TIL content.

Assay used: immunoSEQ multiplex PCR; TCRdb lists only in-frame clones, some missing. The sample has 95,000 or so clones; approximately 81% are singletons. From germline, CDR1 is LNHDA and CDR2 SQIVND (reference sequence). Trimming left V 4 bases short and J 7 bases short, with 14 bases between. The CDR3 is made up of 14 amino acids. Here the sequenced sample was blood, taken before dendritic cell vaccination. The TCR was taken from a human donor with glioblastoma. This chain connects TRBV19 to TRBJ1-5; TRBD1 might be the D (6 bases). The CDR3 sequence is CASSTPGQRQPQHF. CDR3 nucleotide sequence: TGTGCCAGTAGTACCCCGGGACAACGGCAGCCCCAGCATTTT.